The clone carrying this TCR beta chain was counted between two and nine times. This sample was taken from a study of blood T cells in healthy people across ages. CDR3 length: 11 residues. Germline V gene sequence: CDR1 MNHEY, CDR2 SVGEGT. V lost 5 bases to trimming and J lost 5 bases, with 6 bases between them. A second about 7 to 11 cycle PCR used barcoded and J-beta primers. In TCRdb, the 5' RACE reads were re-called with MiXCR into one record per CDR3 protein. The repertoire consists of 450,000 to 700,000 distinct CDR3 sequences, with 27% occurring once and the leading ten covering less than 20%. This clonotype originated in a woman aged 70-85 years in good health. Sequencing input: blood. The V call is TRBV6-2 or TRBV6-3, the J call TRBJ1-1, with a weak D call TRBD1 (5 bases). The CDR3 reads CASSEGTEAFF. The CDR3 DNA sequence: TGTGCCAGCAGTGAGGGGACTGAAGCTTTCTTT.